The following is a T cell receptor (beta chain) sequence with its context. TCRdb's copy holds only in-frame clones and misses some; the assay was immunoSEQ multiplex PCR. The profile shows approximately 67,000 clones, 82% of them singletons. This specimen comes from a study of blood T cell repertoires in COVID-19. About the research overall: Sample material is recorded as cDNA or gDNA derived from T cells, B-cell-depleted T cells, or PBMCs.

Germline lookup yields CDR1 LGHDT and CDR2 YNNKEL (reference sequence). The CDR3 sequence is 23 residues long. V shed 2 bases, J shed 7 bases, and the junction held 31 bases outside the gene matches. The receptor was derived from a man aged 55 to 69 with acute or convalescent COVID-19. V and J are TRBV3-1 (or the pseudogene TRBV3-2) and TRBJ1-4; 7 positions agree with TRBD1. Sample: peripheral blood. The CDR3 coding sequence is TGTGCCAGCAGCCAAAATCCCTTTGGACAGGCACCCGACTTCCTCAACTACGGTGAAAAACTGTTTTTT. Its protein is CASSQNPFGQAPDFLNYGEKLFF.